This record looks at one T cell receptor (beta chain) sequence and its context. Sequenced by immunoSEQ multiplex PCR; TCRdb stores in-frame clones only, minus some. The repertoire holds 83,000 or so clones, 80% to 90% seen once, with 1.5% to 2% in the top ten. The data belong to a study of OX40 agonist ivuxolimab in advanced cancers. The overall study: The eligibility criteria allowed prior anti-PD-1, anti-PD-L1 or anti-CTLA-4 therapy, and around 40% had some.

Sampling of blood occurred at baseline, cycle 4 day 1, and cycle 7 day 1. CDR3 length: 14 amino acids. In germline, CDR1 is WNHNN, CDR2 SYGVQD (reference sequence). The V end was cut by 2 bases, the J end by 4 bases, with 10 bases between. This chain joins TRBV10-1 and TRBJ2-3, with D perhaps matching TRBD1 (5 bases). The TCR comes from an adult with an advanced solid tumor such as melanoma, head and neck, liver or kidney cancer. Sample: CD4+ or CD8+ T cells sorted from blood, taken in a trial of the OX40 agonist ivuxolimab. CDR3 nucleotides: TGCGCCAGCAGTGAGGGGGCTGTCGCAGATACGCAGTATTTT. Translating it yields CASSEGAVADTQYF.